This TCR beta chain was captured by sequencing in a study of cytomegalovirus exposure and HLA in healthy donors. Notes on the study in general: Later, TCR association rates were found to vary by HLA locus, highest for DRB1 and lowest for HLA-C. Later analysis reportedly placed an Asian-associated ancestry cluster below the roughly 630-donor mean in N-insertions. Previously analyzed data showed that most TCR beta V segments were productive at a frequency of about 87% or about 30%.

This CDR3 contains 15 residues. Germline CDR1 MDHEN, CDR2 SYDVKM. With 4 bases removed from V and 4 bases from J, the gap between germline ends came to 14 bases. Both 60 Vbeta primers and 13 Jbeta primers went into the PCR. Produced via immunoSEQ multiplex PCR; TCRdb's table is partial and in-frame only. The sample consists of roughly 97,000 clones, approximately 76% of them appearing once. Details on this clone: The antigen remains unidentified.

The chain employs TRBV28 and TRBJ2-1, with no clear D. This TCR was sampled from a woman aged 18-29 years in good health and CMV-seropositive. The specimen was PBMCs. In DNA, the CDR3 is TGTGCCAGCAGTTCTAGGAGTGTCGGGTACAATGAGCAGTTCTTC. Amino acid sequence: CASSSRSVGYNEQFF.